These 13 T cell receptor beta chains share one sample of origin, sequenced in a study of CD8+ T cells in alopecia areata. The authors extracted RNA and reverse transcribed it into cDNA as the sequencing template. The data were produced by immunoSEQ multiplex PCR, yet TCRdb's version contains in-frame clones alone and is incomplete. In the table there are about 220,000 clones, under 60% of which are singletons. Treatment here: oral pan-JAK inhibitor, 5-10 mg twice daily. The sequenced sample was CD4+ T cells sorted from blood, obtained at week 4, from a patient treated with tofacitinib. These receptors originate from a human donor with alopecia areata.

In this sample, this clone turned up a few times. The J gene is TRBJ2-5, the V gene TRBV9; D not certain. Trimming took 2 bases from V and 6 from J, leaving 8 bases between them. CDR1 is SGDLS and CDR2 is YYNGEE in the germline V gene. This CDR3 is 12 amino acids long. The CDR3 reads CASSVEGQTQYF. DNA of the CDR3: TGTGCCAGCAGCGTGGAAGGGCAGACCCAGTACTTC.

There are a few counts of this clone. This sequence may be a read error, since a much larger clone differs from it by one base. This chain connects TRBV7-9 to TRBJ2-3; D not certain. Germline CDR1 reads SEHNR; CDR2 reads FQNEAQ (reference sequence). This CDR3 has 11 residues. Trimming took 4 bases from V and 2 from J, leaving 1 base between them. CDR3 residues: CASSYTDTQYF. CDR3 DNA: TGTGCCAGCAGCTACACAGATACGCAGTATTTT.

In this sample, this clone turned up a few times. The chain employs TRBV6-1 and TRBJ1-4; no reliable D call. From germline, CDR1 is MNHNS and CDR2 SASEGT. There are 10 residues in the CDR3. The germline V and J ends were trimmed by 6 bases and 8 bases, with 4 bases remaining between them. The CDR3 DNA reads as TGTGCCAGCAGCCGAGAAAAACTGTTTTTT. Encoded protein: CASSREKLFF.

The chain couples TRBV25-1 to TRBJ1-4; tentatively, D is TRBD1 (5 bases). The CDR3 is 14 amino acids. Germline V lookup: CDR1 MGHDK, CDR2 SYGVNS. Between the trimmed V and J ends, which lost 2 bases and 8 bases, there was a span of 12 bases. CDR3 nucleotides: TGTGCCAGCAGTGAAAGTGGGACTCTCGAAAAACTGTTTTTT. Translation: CASSESGTLEKLFF.

The chain is built from TRBV15 and TRBJ1-2; D gene uncertain. CDR1 LNHNV and CDR2 YYDKDF come from the germline V gene (reference sequence). The germline V and J ends were trimmed by 0 bases and 4 bases, with 9 bases remaining between them. There are 14 residues in the CDR3. CDR3 sequence (DNA): TGTGCCACCAGCAGAGAGAAAACGGGCTATGGCTACACCTTC. Its protein is CATSREKTGYGYTF.

The chain couples TRBV25-1 to TRBJ2-7; D ambiguous. The germline CDR1 and CDR2 sequences are MGHDK and SYGVNS. Deletions cut 5 bases from V and 0 bases from J, with 8 bases between. The CDR3 extends over 13 amino acids. The CDR3 is CASSIDLSYEQYF. The CDR3 DNA reads as TGTGCCAGCAGTATTGACCTCTCCTACGAGCAGTACTTC.

The chain uses TRBV20-1 and TRBJ2-7; D is undetermined. Germline V CDR1 and CDR2: DFQATT, SNEGSKA (reference sequence). V dropped 3 bases and J dropped 5 bases, with 8 bases sitting between them. The CDR3 covers 11 residues. The CDR3 loop is CSASLRDEQYF. CDR3 DNA sequence: TGCAGTGCTAGTCTGCGAGACGAGCAGTACTTC.

This chain uses TRBV5-6 with TRBJ1-1, with unresolved D. The CDR3 length is 13 residues. CDR1 is SGHDT, CDR2 YYEEEE, per germline. V was pared by 2 bases and J by 6 bases, with 11 bases between. CDR3 residues: CASSFGNLAEAFF. DNA of the CDR3: TGTGCCAGCAGCTTTGGGAATTTGGCTGAAGCTTTCTTT.

The rearrangement links TRBV11-3 to TRBJ2-5; TRBD1 matches 10 bases. The V segment lost 5 bases and the J segment 5 bases; nucleotides outside the gene matches: 11. The CDR3 is made up of 16 amino acids. Germline values: CDR1 SGHNT, CDR2 YENEEA. This chain's CDR3 is CASSPLTDRGRETQYF. The CDR3 coding sequence is TGTGCCAGCAGCCCCTTGACTGACAGGGGGCGGGAGACCCAGTACTTC.

The rearrangement joins TRBV7-9 to TRBJ2-3, with D perhaps matching TRBD1 (5 bases). CDR1 is SEHNR, CDR2 FQNEAQ, per germline (reference sequence). CDR3 size: 15 residues. The V and J ends lost 0 bases and 4 bases respectively, with 11 bases between them. CDR3 in amino acids: CASSLALGRADTQYF. The CDR3 DNA is TGTGCCAGCAGCTTAGCGTTGGGCAGGGCAGATACGCAGTATTTT.

The chain carries TRBV29-1 and TRBJ2-5; 10 positions match TRBD2. Germline assignment: CDR1 SQVTM and CDR2 ANQGSEA. The ends lost 6 bases at V and 5 bases at J; junction bases unmatched: 6. The CDR3 has 13 amino acids. CDR3 coding DNA: TGCAGCGTGACGGGACTAGCGCCGGAGACCCAGTACTTC. This codes for CSVTGLAPETQYF.

The chain uses TRBV2 and TRBJ1-2; weak D call: TRBD1 (6 bases). This CDR3 is 16 amino acids long. V was clipped by 6 bases and J by 0 bases, with 17 bases between them. Germline loops: CDR1 SNHLY, CDR2 FYNNEI. The CDR3 sequence is CASSPYLDRANYGYTF. The CDR3 DNA is TGTGCCAGCAGCCCCTATTTGGACAGAGCTAACTATGGCTACACCTTC.

This chain joins TRBV6-5 and TRBJ2-1, with 7 bases lining up with TRBD2. The CDR3 has 14 residues. Germline-derived CDR1 and CDR2 are MNHEY and SVGAGI. V lost 7 bases to trimming and J lost 6 bases; unmatched junction nucleotides: 9. CDR3 residues: CASKVGTNGNEQFF. The CDR3 nucleotides are TGTGCCAGCAAAGTCGGGACTAACGGCAATGAGCAGTTCTTC.